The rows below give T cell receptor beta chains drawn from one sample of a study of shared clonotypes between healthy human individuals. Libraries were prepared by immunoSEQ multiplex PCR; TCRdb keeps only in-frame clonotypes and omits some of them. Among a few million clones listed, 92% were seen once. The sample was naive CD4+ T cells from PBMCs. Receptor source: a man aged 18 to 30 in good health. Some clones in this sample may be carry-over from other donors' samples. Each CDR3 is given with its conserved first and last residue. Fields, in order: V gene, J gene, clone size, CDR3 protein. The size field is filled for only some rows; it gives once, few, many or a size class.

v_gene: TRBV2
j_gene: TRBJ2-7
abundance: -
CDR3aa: CASSEGSLYEQYF

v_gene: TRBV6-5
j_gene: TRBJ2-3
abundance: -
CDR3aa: CASRKRDTQYF

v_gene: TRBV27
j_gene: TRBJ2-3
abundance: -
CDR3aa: CASSLVYGAEAPDTQYF

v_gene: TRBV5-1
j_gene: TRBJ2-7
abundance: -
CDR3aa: CASRPTSGGAYEQYF

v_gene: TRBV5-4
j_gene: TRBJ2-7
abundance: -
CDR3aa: CASSLVGGGRSYEQYF

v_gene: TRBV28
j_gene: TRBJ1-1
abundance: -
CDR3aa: CASSLPGAGTEAFF

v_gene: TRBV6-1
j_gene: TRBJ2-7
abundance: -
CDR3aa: CASSEALSGGSYEQYF

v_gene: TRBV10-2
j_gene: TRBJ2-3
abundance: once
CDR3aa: CASSPAGRTDTQYF

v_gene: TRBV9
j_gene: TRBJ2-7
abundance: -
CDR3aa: CASSVAPGFWNEQYF

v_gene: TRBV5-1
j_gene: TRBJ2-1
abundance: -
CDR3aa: CASREPGTEQFF

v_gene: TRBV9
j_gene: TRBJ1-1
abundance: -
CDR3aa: CASSPQMRAGERDTEAFF

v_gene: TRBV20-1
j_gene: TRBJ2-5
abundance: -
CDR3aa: CSATQTSHSYF

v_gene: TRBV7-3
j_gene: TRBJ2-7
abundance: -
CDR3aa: CASSSAPGQGREQYF

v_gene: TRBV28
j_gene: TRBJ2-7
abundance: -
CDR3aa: CASRSTGGVPYEQYF

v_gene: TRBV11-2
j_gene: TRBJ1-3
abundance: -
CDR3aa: CASSQGGPSGNTIYF

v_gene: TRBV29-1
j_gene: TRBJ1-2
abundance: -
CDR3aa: CSSLAGPSSYGYTF

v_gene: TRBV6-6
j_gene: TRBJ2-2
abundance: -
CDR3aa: CASSLGGHTGELFF

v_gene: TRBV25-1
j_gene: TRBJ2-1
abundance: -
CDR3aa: CASRSVGTPSSYNEQFF

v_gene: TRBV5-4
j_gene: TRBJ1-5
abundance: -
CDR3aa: CASSGGSNQPQHF

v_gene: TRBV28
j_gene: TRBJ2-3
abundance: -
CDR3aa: CASSLAGTGPDTQYF

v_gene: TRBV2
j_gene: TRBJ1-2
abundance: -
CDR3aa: CASSEEGFVGYGYTF

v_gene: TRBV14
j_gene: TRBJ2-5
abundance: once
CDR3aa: CASSQDRARETQYF

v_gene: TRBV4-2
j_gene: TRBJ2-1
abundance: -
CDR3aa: CASSQGRTGGVYNEQFF

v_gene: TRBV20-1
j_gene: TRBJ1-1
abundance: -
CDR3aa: CSASRQTEAFF

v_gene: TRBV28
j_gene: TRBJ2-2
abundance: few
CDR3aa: CASSQPLGSGELFF

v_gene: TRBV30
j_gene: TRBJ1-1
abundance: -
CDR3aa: CAWSVYGLMSAFF

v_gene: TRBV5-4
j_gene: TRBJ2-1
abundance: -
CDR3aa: CASSETSGNNEQFF

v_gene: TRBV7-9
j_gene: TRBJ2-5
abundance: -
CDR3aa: CASSLSGIETQYF

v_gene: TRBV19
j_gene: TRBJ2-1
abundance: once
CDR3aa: CASSIGRAGEQFF